This T cell receptor (beta chain) came from a study of neurological immune-mediated disorders. Each CDR3 protein gets one entry after TCRdb re-called the 5' RACE reads with MiXCR. Seen here are about 76,000 distinct CDR3 sequences, roughly 17% observed once, and the top ten hold 15%. The sample was PBMCs. The source of this sequence is a woman between 40 and 50 years old in good health.

The CDR3 region is CASSQSTGVENTEAFF. The CDR3 region has the DNA TGCGCCAGCAGCCAATCGACAGGGGTTGAGAACACTGAAGCTTTCTTT. The J gene is TRBJ1-1, the V gene TRBV4-3, with 8 bases aligning to TRBD1. The V gene's germline CDR1 is LGHNA and CDR2 YSLEER. CDR3 length: 16 amino acids. V lost 2 bases, J lost 1 base, and 6 bases stayed unmatched.